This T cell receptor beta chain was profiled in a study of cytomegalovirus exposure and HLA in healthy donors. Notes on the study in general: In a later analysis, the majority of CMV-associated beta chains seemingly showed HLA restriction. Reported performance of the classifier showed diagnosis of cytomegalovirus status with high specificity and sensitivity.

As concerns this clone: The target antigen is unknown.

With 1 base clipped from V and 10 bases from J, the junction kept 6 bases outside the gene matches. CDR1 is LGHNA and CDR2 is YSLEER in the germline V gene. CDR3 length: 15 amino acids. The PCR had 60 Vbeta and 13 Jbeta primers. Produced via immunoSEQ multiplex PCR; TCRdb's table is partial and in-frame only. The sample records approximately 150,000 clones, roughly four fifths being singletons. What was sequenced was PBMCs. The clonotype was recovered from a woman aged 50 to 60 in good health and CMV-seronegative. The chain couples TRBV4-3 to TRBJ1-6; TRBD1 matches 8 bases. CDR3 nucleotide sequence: TGCGCCAGCAGCCAAGTCGCAGGGGGCGGCTCACCCCTCCACTTT. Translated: CASSQVAGGGSPLHF.